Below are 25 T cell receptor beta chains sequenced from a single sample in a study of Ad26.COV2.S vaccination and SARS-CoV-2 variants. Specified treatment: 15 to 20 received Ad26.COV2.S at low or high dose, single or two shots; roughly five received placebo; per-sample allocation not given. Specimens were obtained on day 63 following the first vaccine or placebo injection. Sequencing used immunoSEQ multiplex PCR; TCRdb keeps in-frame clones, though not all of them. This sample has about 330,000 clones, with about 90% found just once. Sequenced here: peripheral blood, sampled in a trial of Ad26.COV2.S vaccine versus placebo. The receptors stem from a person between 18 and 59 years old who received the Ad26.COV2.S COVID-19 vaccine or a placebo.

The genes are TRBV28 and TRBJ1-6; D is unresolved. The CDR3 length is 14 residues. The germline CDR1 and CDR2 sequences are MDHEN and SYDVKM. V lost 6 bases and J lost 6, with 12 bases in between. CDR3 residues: CASSSAGGNSPLHF. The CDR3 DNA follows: TGTGCCAGCAGCTCCGCCGGAGGTAATTCACCCCTCCACTTT.

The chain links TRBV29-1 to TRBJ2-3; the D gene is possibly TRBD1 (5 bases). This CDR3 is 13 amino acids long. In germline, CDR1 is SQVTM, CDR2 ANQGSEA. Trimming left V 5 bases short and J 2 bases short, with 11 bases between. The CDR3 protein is CSVTGVLTDTQYF. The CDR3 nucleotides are TGCAGCGTTACAGGAGTCCTCACAGATACGCAGTATTTT.

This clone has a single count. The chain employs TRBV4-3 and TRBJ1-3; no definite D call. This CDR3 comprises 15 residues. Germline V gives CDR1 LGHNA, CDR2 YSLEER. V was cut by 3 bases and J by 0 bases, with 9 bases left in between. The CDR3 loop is CASSQRPISGNTIYF. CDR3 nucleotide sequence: TGCGCCAGCAGCCAGCGGCCTATCTCTGGAAACACCATATATTTT.

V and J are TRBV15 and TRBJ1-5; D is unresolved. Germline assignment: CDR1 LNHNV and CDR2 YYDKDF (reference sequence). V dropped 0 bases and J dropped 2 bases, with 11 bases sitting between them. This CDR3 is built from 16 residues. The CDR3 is CATSRDNSGGNQPQHF. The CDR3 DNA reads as TGTGCCACCAGCAGAGATAACAGTGGTGGCAATCAGCCCCAGCATTTT.

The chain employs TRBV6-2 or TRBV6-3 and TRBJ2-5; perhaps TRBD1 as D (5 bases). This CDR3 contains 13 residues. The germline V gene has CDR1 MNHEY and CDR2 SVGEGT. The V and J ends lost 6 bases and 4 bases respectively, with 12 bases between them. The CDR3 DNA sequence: TGTGCCAGCAGGCCTCTAGGGGTAGAGACCCAGTACTTC. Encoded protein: CASRPLGVETQYF.

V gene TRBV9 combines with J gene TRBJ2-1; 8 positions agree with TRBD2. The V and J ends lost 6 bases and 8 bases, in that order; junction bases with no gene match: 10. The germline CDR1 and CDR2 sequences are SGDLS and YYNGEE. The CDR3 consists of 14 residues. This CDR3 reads CASKTSVESDEQFF. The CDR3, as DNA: TGTGCCAGCAAGACTAGCGTGGAGTCGGATGAGCAGTTCTTC.

Written as DNA, the CDR3 is TGCGCCAGCAGCCAAGACAGGGAAAGCTTCACAGATACGCAGTATTTT. Encoded protein: CASSQDRESFTDTQYF. This chain connects TRBV4-3 to TRBJ2-3, with a weak D call TRBD1 (5 bases). The CDR3 loop spans 16 amino acids. CDR1 and CDR2 (germline): LGHNA, YSLEER. Trimming removed 0 bases from V and 2 bases from J, with 12 bases in between.

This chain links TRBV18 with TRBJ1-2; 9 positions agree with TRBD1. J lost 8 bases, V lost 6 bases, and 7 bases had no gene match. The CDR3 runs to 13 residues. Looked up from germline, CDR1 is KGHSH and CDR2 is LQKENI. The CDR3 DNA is TGTGCCAGCTCTGCCGGGACAGGGTACGGCTACACCTTC. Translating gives CASSAGTGYGYTF.

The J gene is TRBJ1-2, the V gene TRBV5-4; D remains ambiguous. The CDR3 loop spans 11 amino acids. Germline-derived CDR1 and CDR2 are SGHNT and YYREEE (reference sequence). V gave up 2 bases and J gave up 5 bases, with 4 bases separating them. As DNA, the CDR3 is TGTGCCAGCAGCTTTGAATATGGCTACACCTTC. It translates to CASSFEYGYTF.

The CDR3 nucleotides read TGCGCCAGCAGCGTGGACAGGGCGAACACTGAAGCTTTCTTT. This gives the protein CASSVDRANTEAFF. J is TRBJ1-1 and V is TRBV5-1, with 8 bases aligning to TRBD1. V shed 4 bases and J 1 base; nucleotides not matched to a gene: 3. There are 14 residues in the CDR3. The germline V gene encodes CDR1 SGHRS and CDR2 YFSETQ.

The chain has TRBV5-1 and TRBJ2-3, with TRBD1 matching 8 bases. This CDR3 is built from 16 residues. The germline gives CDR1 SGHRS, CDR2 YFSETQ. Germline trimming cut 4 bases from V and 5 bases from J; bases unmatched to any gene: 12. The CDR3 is CASSTGQGGVLDTQYF. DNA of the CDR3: TGCGCCAGCAGCACAGGACAGGGCGGGGTCCTAGATACGCAGTATTTT.

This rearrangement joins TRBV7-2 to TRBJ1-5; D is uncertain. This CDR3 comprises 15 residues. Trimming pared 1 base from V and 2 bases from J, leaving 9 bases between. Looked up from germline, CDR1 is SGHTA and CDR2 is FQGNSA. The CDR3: CASSLGGIGNQPQHF. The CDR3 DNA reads TGTGCCAGCAGCTTAGGAGGGATCGGCAATCAGCCCCAGCATTTT.

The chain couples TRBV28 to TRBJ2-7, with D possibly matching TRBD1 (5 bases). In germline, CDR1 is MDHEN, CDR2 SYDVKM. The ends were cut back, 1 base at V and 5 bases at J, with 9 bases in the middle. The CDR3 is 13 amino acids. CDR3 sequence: CASSLSPRDEQYV. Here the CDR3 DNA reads TGTGCCAGCAGTTTATCCCCCAGGGACGAGCAGTACGTC.

The CDR3 region is CASSFPGTSGGYPTYEQYF. The CDR3 DNA follows: TGTGCCAGCAGCTTCCCCGGGACTAGCGGGGGGTATCCAACCTACGAGCAGTACTTC. J is TRBJ2-7 and V is TRBV7-2; 15 bases are shared with TRBD2. CDR3 length: 19 residues. V lost 3 bases, J lost 2 bases, and 11 bases stayed unmatched. Germline CDR1 reads SGHTA; CDR2 reads FQGNSA.

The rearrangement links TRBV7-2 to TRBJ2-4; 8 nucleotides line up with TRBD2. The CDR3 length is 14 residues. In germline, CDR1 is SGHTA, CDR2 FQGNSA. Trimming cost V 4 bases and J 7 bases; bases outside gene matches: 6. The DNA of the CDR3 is TGTGCCAGCAGCTCGACGGGACTAGAGAACATTCAGTACTTC. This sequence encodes CASSSTGLENIQYF. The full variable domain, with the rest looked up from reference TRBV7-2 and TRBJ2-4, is GAGVSQSPSNKVTEKGKDVELRCDPISGHTALYWYRQSLGQGLEFLIYFQGNSAPDKSGLPSDRFSAERTGGSVSTLTIQRTQQEDSAVYLCASSSTGLENIQYFGAGTRLSVL.

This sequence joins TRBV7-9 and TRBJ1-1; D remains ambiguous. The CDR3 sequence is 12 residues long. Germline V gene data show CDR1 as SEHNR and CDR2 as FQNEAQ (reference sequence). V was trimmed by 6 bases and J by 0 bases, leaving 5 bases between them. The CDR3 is CASRSMNTEAFF. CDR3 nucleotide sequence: TGTGCCAGCAGGAGCATGAACACTGAAGCTTTCTTT.

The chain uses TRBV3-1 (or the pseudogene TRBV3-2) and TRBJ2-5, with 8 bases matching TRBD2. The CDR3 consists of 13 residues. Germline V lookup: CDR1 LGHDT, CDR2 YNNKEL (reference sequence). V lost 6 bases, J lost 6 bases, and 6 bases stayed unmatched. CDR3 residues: CASRPRGGKTQYF. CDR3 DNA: TGTGCCAGCAGACCCCGGGGGGGAAAGACCCAGTACTTC.

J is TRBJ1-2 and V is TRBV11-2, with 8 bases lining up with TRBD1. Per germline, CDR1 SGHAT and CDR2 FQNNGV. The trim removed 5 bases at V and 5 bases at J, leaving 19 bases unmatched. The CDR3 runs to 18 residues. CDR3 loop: CASSARTGGEVSRYGYTF. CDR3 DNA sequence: TGTGCCAGCAGCGCCCGTACAGGGGGGGAGGTTAGTCGGTATGGCTACACCTTC.

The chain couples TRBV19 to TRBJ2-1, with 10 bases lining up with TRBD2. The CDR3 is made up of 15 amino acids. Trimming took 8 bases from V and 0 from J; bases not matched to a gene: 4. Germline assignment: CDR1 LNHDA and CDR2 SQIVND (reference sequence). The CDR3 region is CASSSGGSSYNEQFF. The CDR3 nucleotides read TGTGCCAGTTCTAGCGGGGGAAGCTCCTACAATGAGCAGTTCTTC.

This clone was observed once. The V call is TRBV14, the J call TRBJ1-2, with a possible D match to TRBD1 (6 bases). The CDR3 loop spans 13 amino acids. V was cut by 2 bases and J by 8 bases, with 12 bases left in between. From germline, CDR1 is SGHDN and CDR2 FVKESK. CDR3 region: CASSQTGLGGYTF. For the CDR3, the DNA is TGTGCCAGCAGCCAAACAGGGCTTGGAGGCTACACCTTC.

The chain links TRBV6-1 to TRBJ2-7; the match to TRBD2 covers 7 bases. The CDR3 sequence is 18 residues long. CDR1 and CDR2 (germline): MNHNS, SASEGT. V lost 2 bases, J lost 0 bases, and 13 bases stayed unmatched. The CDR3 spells CASSEHLKFGLGSYEQYV. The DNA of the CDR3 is TGTGCCAGCAGTGAACACCTTAAATTTGGACTAGGCTCCTACGAGCAGTACGTC.

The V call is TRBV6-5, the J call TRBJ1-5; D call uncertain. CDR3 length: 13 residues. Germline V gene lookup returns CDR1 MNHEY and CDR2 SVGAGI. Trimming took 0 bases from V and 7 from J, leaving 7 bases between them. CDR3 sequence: CASSYSSKQPQHF. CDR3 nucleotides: TGTGCCAGCAGTTACTCGTCCAAGCAGCCCCAGCATTTT.

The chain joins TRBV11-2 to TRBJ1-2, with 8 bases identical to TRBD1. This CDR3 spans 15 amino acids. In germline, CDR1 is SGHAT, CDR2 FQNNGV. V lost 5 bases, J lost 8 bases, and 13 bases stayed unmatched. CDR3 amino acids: CASSPRQGIVGGYTF. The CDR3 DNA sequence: TGTGCCAGCAGCCCCCGACAGGGGATAGTGGGGGGCTACACCTTC.

The CDR3 coding sequence is TGCGCCAGCAGTGGGAGGGAGAACTACGAGCAGTACGTC. Its protein is CASSGRENYEQYV. This sequence joins TRBV10-1 and TRBJ2-7; D is possibly TRBD2 (6 bases). Germline V gives CDR1 WNHNN, CDR2 SYGVQD (reference sequence). V lost 4 bases to trimming and J lost 3 bases, with 10 bases between them. The CDR3 consists of 13 residues.

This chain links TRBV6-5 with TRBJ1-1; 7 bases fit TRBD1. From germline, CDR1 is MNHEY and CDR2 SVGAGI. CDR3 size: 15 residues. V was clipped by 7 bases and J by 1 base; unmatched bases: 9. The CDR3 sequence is CASNQGGAGNTEAFF. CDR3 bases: TGTGCCAGCAATCAGGGGGGGGCTGGGAACACTGAAGCTTTCTTT.